The clone carrying this TCR beta chain was seen just once. This entry comes from a study of blood T cell repertoires in COVID-19. Overall study context: PBMCs, B-cell-depleted T cells, or T cells were the source of the cDNA or gDNA that made up the material.

In the authors' methods: Reference gene primers were amplified, and this amplification served to estimate nucleated cell counts. Here immunoSEQ multiplex PCR was the method, and the copy in TCRdb shows in-frame clones only, minus some. The DNA gave D and trimming, while V, J and clone size come from that table. The table includes tens of thousands of clones, roughly nine tenths detected once. The receptor's source is a human donor in a cohort sampled during active COVID-19. Sample: peripheral blood.

The CDR3 DNA follows: TGTGCCAGCTCACCACCGTCAGGGGCCGGGGAGCTGTTTTTT. Translation: CASSPPSGAGELFF. The chain has TRBV18 and TRBJ2-2; the D gene is possibly TRBD1 (6 bases). Germline lookup yields CDR1 KGHSH and CDR2 LQKENI. This CDR3 has 14 amino acids. The ends were cut back, 0 bases at V and 6 bases at J, with 8 bases in the middle.